This T cell receptor beta chain was profiled in a study of cytomegalovirus exposure and HLA in healthy donors. Whole-study results and caveats: HLA allele associations emerged for some 16,000 TCR beta sequences in a later analysis, at 0.05 false discovery rate. Some segments of the V type, notably TRBV6-2 and TRBV6-3, were excluded as indistinguishable. Confirmation in vitro established that a few CMV-associated chains were specific for CMV antigens. Several of the most significant clusters appeared, in a later analysis, to be linked to common viral pathogens.

Notes on this clone: What it binds is not known.

The primer mix had 60 Vbeta and 13 Jbeta primers. Assay used: immunoSEQ multiplex PCR; TCRdb lists only in-frame clones, some missing. The profile shows 150,000 or so clones, 80% of them singletons. V was trimmed by 5 bases and J by 7 bases, leaving 15 bases between them. CDR1 MNHEY and CDR2 SVGAGI come from the germline V gene. The CDR3 spans 13 residues. The sequenced sample consisted of PBMCs. The gene calls are TRBV6-5 and TRBJ2-7, with D possibly being TRBD2 (5 bases). The TCR originated in a woman in her forties or fifties in good health and CMV-seropositive. CDR3 region: CASSLDRDREQYF. The CDR3 DNA reads as TGTGCCAGCAGTCTAGACCGGGATAGGGAGCAGTACTTC.